This T cell receptor beta chain was documented in a study of blood T cell repertoires in COVID-19. Original data processing: Nucleated cell counts were estimated from reference gene primer amplification. Sequencing used immunoSEQ multiplex PCR; TCRdb keeps in-frame clones, though not all of them. From that table come the V and J calls and clone size; the DNA was used to work out D and trimming. In the table there are 150,000 to 200,000 clones, 82% of which are singletons. The specimen was peripheral blood. This clonotype originated in a woman under 40 with acute or convalescent COVID-19.

For the CDR3, the DNA is TGCGCCAGCAGCGGTGGCTTATTAAACGAGCAGTACTTC. Its protein product is CASSGGLLNEQYF. The V gene is TRBV5-1, the J gene TRBJ2-7; D remains ambiguous. Germline CDR1 is SGHRS and CDR2 is YFSETQ. Trimming took off 4 bases at V and 5 bases at J, with 13 bases between the two ends. CDR3 length: 13 residues. The variable domain in full, with the rest retrieved from reference TRBV5-1 and TRBJ2-7, is KAGVTQTPRYLIKTRGQQVTLSCSPISGHRSVSWYQQTPGQGLQFLFEYFSETQRNKGNFPGRFSGRQFSNSRSEMNVSTLELGDSALYLCASSGGLLNEQYFGPGTRLTVT.